Each of the 14 T cell receptor beta chains below was sequenced from the same sample in a study of CD8 T cells in Susac syndrome (dated by TCRdb to about 2019). Library preparation used the immunoSEQ multiplex PCR assay. RNA was extracted with the RNeasy kit and 0.5 to 1 ug was reverse transcribed using random hexamers. The public reads were run again by TCRdb, first through fastp at Q25 and then through MiXCR, and only productive beta chains were kept. Entries that share a CDR3 protein sequence are merged under the most common genes and DNA. This sample gives about 130,000 distinct CDR3 sequences in total; around 94% of them show up just once. The ten biggest clones cover around 0.2% of the sample. Material: CD8+ T cells from PBMCs. These TCRs come from a human donor with Susac syndrome.

This clonotype appeared once. J is TRBJ1-1 and V is TRBV5-6; D not resolved. The CDR3 sequence is 17 residues long. V gave up 0 bases and J gave up 2 bases, with 17 bases separating them. Germline V lookup: CDR1 SGHDT, CDR2 YYEEEE. The CDR3 loop is CASSLASIGRENTEAFF. CDR3 nucleotide sequence: TGTGCCAGCAGCTTGGCCTCTATAGGCAGAGAAAACACTGAAGCTTTCTTT.

This chain links TRBV7-8 with TRBJ1-1; no reliable D call. Germline V gene sequence: CDR1 SGHVS, CDR2 FQNEAQ. V was shortened by 0 bases and J by 8 bases, with 10 bases between the two germline ends. The CDR3 loop spans 13 amino acids. The CDR3 spells CASSLARAAEAFF. The CDR3 DNA reads TGTGCCAGCAGCTTAGCCCGTGCGGCGGAAGCTTTCTTT. Drawing the rest from reference TRBV7-8 and TRBJ1-1, the complete variable domain is GAGVSQSPRYKVAKRGQDVALRCDPISGHVSLFWYQQALGQGPEFLTYFQNEAQLDKSGLPSDRFFAERPEGSVSTLKIQRTQQEDSAVYLCASSLARAAEAFFGQGTRLTVV.

This chain joins TRBV20-1 and TRBJ2-7; 9 bases are a match to TRBD1. The V and J ends lost 2 bases and 0 bases, in that order; junction bases with no gene match: 11. The germline CDR1 and CDR2 sequences are DFQATT and SNEGSKA (reference sequence). The CDR3 length is 17 residues. CDR3 in amino acids: CSARWTGEIPNSYEQYF. The CDR3 bases are TGCAGTGCTAGATGGACAGGGGAAATTCCGAACTCCTACGAGCAGTACTTC.

V is TRBV5-4 and J is TRBJ2-7; D gene ambiguous. The germline V and J ends were trimmed by 2 bases and 0 bases, with 9 bases remaining between them. The CDR3 loop spans 14 amino acids. Per germline, CDR1 SGHNT and CDR2 YYREEE (reference sequence). The chain's CDR3 is CASSFGVSSYEQYF. CDR3 nucleotides: TGTGCCAGCAGCTTTGGGGTAAGCTCCTACGAGCAGTACTTC.

V gene TRBV27 combines with J gene TRBJ1-1, with TRBD1 matching 7 bases. Germline trimming cut 4 bases from V and 4 bases from J; bases unmatched to any gene: 15. CDR1 and CDR2 from the germline V gene are MNHEY and SMNVEV (reference sequence). The CDR3 loop spans 17 amino acids. CDR3 sequence reads: CASSSSYRGLFGTEAFF. In nucleotides, the CDR3 is TGTGCCAGCAGTTCTTCTTACAGGGGATTGTTTGGCACTGAAGCTTTCTTT.

The V and J genes are TRBV18 and TRBJ2-7, with unresolved D. The length of the CDR3 is 13 residues. Germline loops: CDR1 KGHSH, CDR2 LQKENI. Trimming took off 3 bases at V and 4 bases at J, with 10 bases between the two ends. CDR3 DNA: TGTGCCAGCTCACCCGGGTTGGCGTACGAGCAGTACTTC. This encodes CASSPGLAYEQYF. Full variable domain (remainder filled in from reference TRBV18 and TRBJ2-7): NAGVMQNPRHLVRRRGQEARLRCSPMKGHSHVYWYRQLPEEGLKFMVYLQKENIIDESGMPKERFSAEFPKEGPSILRIQQVVRGDSAAYFCASSPGLAYEQYFGPGTRLTVT.

This rearrangement joins TRBV7-9 to TRBJ2-1; D not certain. V was cut by 1 base and J by 0 bases, with 7 bases left in between. Germline V gene lookup returns CDR1 SEHNR and CDR2 FQNEAQ (reference sequence). The CDR3 runs 15 residues. CDR3 DNA: TGTGCCAGCAGCTTAGTAACGAGCTCCTACAATGAGCAGTTCTTC. Its protein product is CASSLVTSSYNEQFF. The whole variable domain, remainder taken from reference TRBV7-9 and TRBJ2-1, is DTGVSQNPRHKITKRGQNVTFRCDPISEHNRLYWYRQTLGQGPEFLTYFQNEAQLEKSRLLSDRFSAERPKGSFSTLEIQRTEQGDSAMYLCASSLVTSSYNEQFFGPGTRLTVL.

The J gene is TRBJ2-7, the V gene TRBV12-3 or TRBV12-4, with 7 positions matching TRBD1. There are 16 residues in the CDR3. The V and J ends lost 6 bases and 1 base, in that order; junction bases with no gene match: 12. CDR3 in amino acids: CASSVYGTGVSYEQYF. CDR3 in DNA: TGTGCCAGCAGCGTCTACGGTACAGGGGTTTCCTACGAGCAGTACTTC.

This rearrangement joins TRBV7-3 to TRBJ2-1; D remains unclear. The V end lost 1 base, the J end lost 7 bases, and 14 bases lay between the germline ends. Germline loops: CDR1 SGHTA, CDR2 FQGTGA. This CDR3 has 15 residues. The CDR3 nucleotides read TGTGCCAGCAGCTTAAGTCTAGTTACTCTTAATGAGCAGTTCTTC. It yields the protein CASSLSLVTLNEQFF. Variable domain in full (rest from reference TRBV7-3 and TRBJ2-1): GAGVSQTPSNKVTEKGKYVELRCDPISGHTALYWYRQSLGQGPEFLIYFQGTGAADDSGLPNDRFFAVRPEGSVSTLKIQRTERGDSAVYLCASSLSLVTLNEQFFGPGTRLTVL.

The sample holds one count of this clonotype. This chain joins TRBV3-1 and TRBJ2-7; no firm D call. This CDR3 spans 14 amino acids. The germline V gene encodes CDR1 LGHDT and CDR2 YNNKEL (reference sequence). Trimming cost V 0 bases and J 3 bases, with 9 bases left between them. The CDR3, as DNA: TGTGCCAGCAGCCAAGATGGGCTGTTCTACGAGCAGTACTTC. It translates to CASSQDGLFYEQYF.

This chain joins TRBV5-4 and TRBJ2-1; 8 positions match TRBD2. The CDR3 runs to 14 residues. The V and J ends lost 0 bases and 9 bases, in that order; junction bases with no gene match: 5. Germline CDR1 and CDR2: SGHNT and YYREEE (reference sequence). CDR3 bases: TGTGCCAGCAGCTTGGCAGCCGGGAGGGTTGAGCAGTTCTTC. Protein sequence: CASSLAAGRVEQFF.

This chain connects TRBV3-1 to TRBJ2-4; 11 bases agree with TRBD2. This CDR3 region has 17 residues. Unmatched junction bases numbered 15, after V lost 6 bases and J lost 8 bases. Germline V gene lookup returns CDR1 LGHDT and CDR2 YNNKEL (reference sequence). CDR3 nucleotide sequence: TGTGCCAGCAGTCTAACAACGTCTCCTAGCGGGAGGTACATTCAGTACTTC. Protein sequence: CASSLTTSPSGRYIQYF.

This clonotype was recorded once. The V and J genes are TRBV29-1 and TRBJ1-2; TRBD1 aligns across 8 bases. Germline V gives CDR1 SQVTM, CDR2 ANQGSEA. The CDR3 covers 13 residues. Trimming removed 0 bases from V and 7 bases from J; junction bases left unmatched: 4. The CDR3 region has the DNA TGCAGCGTTGAAGACGGACAGGGCGGTGGCTACACCTTC. It codes for CSVEDGQGGGYTF.

The chain recombines TRBV12-3 or TRBV12-4 with TRBJ2-6; a possible D gene is TRBD1 (5 bases). V was clipped by 6 bases and J by 4 bases, with 13 bases between them. This CDR3 has 15 amino acids. CDR3 nucleotide sequence: TGTGCCAGCAGAGTAGGGGCCGGGGGGGCCAACGTCCTGACTTTC. Residues: CASRVGAGGANVLTF.